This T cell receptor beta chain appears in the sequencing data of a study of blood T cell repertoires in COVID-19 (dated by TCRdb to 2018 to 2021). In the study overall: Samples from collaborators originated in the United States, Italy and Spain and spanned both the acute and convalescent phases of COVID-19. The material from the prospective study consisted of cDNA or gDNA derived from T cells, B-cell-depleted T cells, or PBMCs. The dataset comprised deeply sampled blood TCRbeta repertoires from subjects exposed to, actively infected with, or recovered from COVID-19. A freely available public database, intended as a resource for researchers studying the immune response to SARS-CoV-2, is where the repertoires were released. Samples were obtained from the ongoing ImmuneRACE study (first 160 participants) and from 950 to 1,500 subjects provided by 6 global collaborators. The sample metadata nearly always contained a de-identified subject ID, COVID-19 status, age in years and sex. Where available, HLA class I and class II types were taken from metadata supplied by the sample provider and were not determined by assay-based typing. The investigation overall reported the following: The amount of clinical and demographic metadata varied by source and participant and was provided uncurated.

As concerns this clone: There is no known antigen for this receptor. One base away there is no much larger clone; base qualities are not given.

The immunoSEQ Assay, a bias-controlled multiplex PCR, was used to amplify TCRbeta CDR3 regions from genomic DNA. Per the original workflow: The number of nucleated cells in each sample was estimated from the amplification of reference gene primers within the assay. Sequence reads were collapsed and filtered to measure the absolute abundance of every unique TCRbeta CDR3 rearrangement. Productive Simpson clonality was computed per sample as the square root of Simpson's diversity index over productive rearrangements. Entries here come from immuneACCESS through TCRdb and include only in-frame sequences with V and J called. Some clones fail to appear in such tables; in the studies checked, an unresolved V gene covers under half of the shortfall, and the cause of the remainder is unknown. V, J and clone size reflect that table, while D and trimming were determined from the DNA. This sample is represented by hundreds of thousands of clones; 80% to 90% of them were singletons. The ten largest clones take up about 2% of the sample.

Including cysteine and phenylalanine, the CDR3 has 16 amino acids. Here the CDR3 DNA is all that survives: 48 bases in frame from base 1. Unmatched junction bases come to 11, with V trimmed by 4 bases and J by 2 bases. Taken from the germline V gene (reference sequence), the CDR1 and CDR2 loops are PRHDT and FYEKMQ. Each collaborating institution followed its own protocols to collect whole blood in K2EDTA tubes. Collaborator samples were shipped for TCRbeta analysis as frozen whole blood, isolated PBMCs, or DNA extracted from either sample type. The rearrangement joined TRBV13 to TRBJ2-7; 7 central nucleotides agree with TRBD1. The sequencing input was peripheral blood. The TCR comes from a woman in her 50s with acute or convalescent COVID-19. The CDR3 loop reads CASSSRRDSLTYEQYF. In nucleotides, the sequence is TGTGCCAGCAGCTCCCGCCGGGACAGTCTGACCTACGAGCAGTACTTC.